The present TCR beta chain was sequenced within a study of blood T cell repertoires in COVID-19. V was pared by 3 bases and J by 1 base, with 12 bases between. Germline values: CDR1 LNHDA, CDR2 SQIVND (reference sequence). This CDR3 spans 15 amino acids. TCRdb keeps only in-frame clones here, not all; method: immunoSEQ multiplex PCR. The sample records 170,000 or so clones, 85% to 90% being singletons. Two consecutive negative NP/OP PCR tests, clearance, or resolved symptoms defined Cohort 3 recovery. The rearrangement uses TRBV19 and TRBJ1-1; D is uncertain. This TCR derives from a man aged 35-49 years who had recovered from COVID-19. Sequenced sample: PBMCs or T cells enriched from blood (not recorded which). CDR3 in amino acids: CASSIENSGNTEAFF. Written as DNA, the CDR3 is TGTGCCAGTAGTATCGAGAACAGCGGGAACACTGAAGCTTTCTTT.